Presented here are 12 T cell receptor beta chains from one specimen sequenced in a study of blood T cell repertoires in COVID-19. Using immunoSEQ multiplex PCR, the repertoire was profiled, and TCRdb retains in-frame clones only, with some absent. Of 200,000 or so clones listed, 86% are singletons. The sample comprised PBMCs or T cells enriched from blood (not recorded which). The receptors here all came from a woman in her forties with acute COVID-19.

The chain joins TRBV2 to TRBJ1-3, with D tentatively TRBD1 (6 bases). Per the germline V gene, CDR1 is SNHLY and CDR2 is FYNNEI. This CDR3 has 18 residues. V was cut by 7 bases and J by 0 bases, with 22 bases left in between. CDR3 in amino acids: CASNTIRTAKSSGNTIYF. The CDR3 region has the DNA TGTGCCAGCAATACAATTCGGACAGCCAAAAGCTCTGGAAACACCATATATTTT.

The chain joins TRBV2 to TRBJ1-1; D might be TRBD1 (5 bases). Trimming left V 7 bases short and J 1 base short, with 16 bases between. CDR3 length: 15 residues. Germline assignment: CDR1 SNHLY and CDR2 FYNNEI. The CDR3 sequence: CASTKPGLANTEAFF. DNA for the CDR3: TGTGCCAGCACTAAACCGGGACTAGCGAACACTGAAGCTTTCTTT.

The chain is built from TRBV18 and TRBJ1-1, with D unresolved. Looked up from germline, CDR1 is KGHSH and CDR2 is LQKENI. CDR3 size: 13 residues. V was trimmed by 1 base and J by 7 bases, leaving 10 bases between them. CDR3 amino acids: CASSPRGPDEAFF. The CDR3 DNA reads TGTGCCAGCTCACCACGAGGGCCCGATGAAGCTTTCTTT.

This chain links TRBV7-9 with TRBJ2-7, with a tentative D call TRBD1 (6 bases). The V and J ends lost 5 bases and 5 bases respectively, with 10 bases between them. CDR1 SEHNR and CDR2 FQNEAQ come from the germline V gene (reference sequence). The CDR3 length is 12 residues. The CDR3 coding sequence is TGTGCCAGCAGCAAGACAGGCGACGAGCAGTACTTC. As protein: CASSKTGDEQYF.

This chain joins TRBV5-1 and TRBJ1-2; 7 nucleotides match TRBD1. V dropped 0 bases and J dropped 4; count of bases not matched to a gene: 3. In germline, CDR1 is SGHRS, CDR2 YFSETQ. The CDR3 totals 14 residues. The CDR3 protein is CASSLEGGGYGYTF. The DNA for the CDR3 is TGCGCCAGCAGCTTGGAAGGGGGCGGCTATGGCTACACCTTC. Combining the CDR3 with reference TRBV5-1 and TRBJ1-2 gives the whole variable domain KAGVTQTPRYLIKTRGQQVTLSCSPISGHRSVSWYQQTPGQGLQFLFEYFSETQRNKGNFPGRFSGRQFSNSRSEMNVSTLELGDSALYLCASSLEGGGYGYTFGSGTRLTVV.

CDR3 sequence: CASTPDGRGYTF. The CDR3 region has the DNA TGCGCCAGCACGCCAGATGGTCGTGGCTACACCTTC. V and J are TRBV5-1 and TRBJ1-2; no definite D call. This CDR3 is 12 amino acids long. The ends were cut back, 6 bases at V and 7 bases at J, with 13 bases in the middle. Germline loops: CDR1 SGHRS, CDR2 YFSETQ.

V usage is TRBV2 and J usage is TRBJ1-2; TRBD1 agrees at 9 bases. The V and J ends lost 7 bases and 4 bases, in that order; junction bases with no gene match: 7. Per the germline V gene, CDR1 is SNHLY and CDR2 is FYNNEI. The CDR3 is 14 residues long. The CDR3: CASTGGQGSYGYTF. In DNA form, the CDR3 reads TGTGCCAGCACTGGGGGACAGGGATCCTATGGCTACACCTTC.

V is TRBV2 and J is TRBJ1-4; 10 nucleotides agree with TRBD1. There are 15 residues in the CDR3. The V and J ends lost 5 bases and 8 bases, in that order; junction bases with no gene match: 8. The germline V gene has CDR1 SNHLY and CDR2 FYNNEI. The CDR3 region is CASSNDRGREEKLFF. DNA of the CDR3: TGTGCCAGCAGTAACGACAGGGGGCGGGAGGAAAAACTGTTTTTT.

The V call is TRBV5-1, the J call TRBJ2-1; 7 bases map to TRBD1. The CDR3 loop spans 15 amino acids. V lost 0 bases and J lost 2; bases outside the gene matches: 2. Germline-derived CDR1 and CDR2 are SGHRS and YFSETQ. The CDR3 nucleotides read TGCGCCAGCAGCTTGGGGGACAGTCCCTACAATGAGCAGTTCTTC. Encoded protein: CASSLGDSPYNEQFF.

This chain uses TRBV3-1 (or the pseudogene TRBV3-2) with TRBJ2-7, with a tentative D call TRBD1 (6 bases). Trimming stripped 0 bases from V and 1 base from J, with 10 bases between. Germline loops: CDR1 LGHDT, CDR2 YNNKEL (reference sequence). There are 15 residues in the CDR3. The CDR3, as DNA: TGTGCCAGCAGCCAAGATAGGGACATGTCCTACGAGCAGTACGTC. The encoded protein is CASSQDRDMSYEQYV.

The chain employs TRBV7-2 and TRBJ2-7, with 7 nucleotides matching TRBD1. This CDR3 contains 14 residues. Germline trimming cut 4 bases from V and 2 bases from J; bases unmatched to any gene: 5. Germline-derived CDR1 and CDR2 are SGHTA and FQGNSA. The CDR3 reads CASSWRTGPYEQYF. CDR3 sequence (DNA): TGTGCCAGCAGCTGGCGGACAGGTCCCTACGAGCAGTACTTC.

The chain combines TRBV5-6 with TRBJ1-2, with 9 bases matching TRBD1. Germline V gene lookup returns CDR1 SGHDT and CDR2 YYEEEE. The junction had 12 bases not matched to a gene; V was cut back by 2 bases and J by 10 bases. The CDR3 sequence is 15 residues long. The CDR3 loop reads CASSFLQGAGGDYTF. CDR3 DNA: TGTGCCAGCAGCTTCTTACAGGGGGCCGGAGGTGACTACACCTTC.